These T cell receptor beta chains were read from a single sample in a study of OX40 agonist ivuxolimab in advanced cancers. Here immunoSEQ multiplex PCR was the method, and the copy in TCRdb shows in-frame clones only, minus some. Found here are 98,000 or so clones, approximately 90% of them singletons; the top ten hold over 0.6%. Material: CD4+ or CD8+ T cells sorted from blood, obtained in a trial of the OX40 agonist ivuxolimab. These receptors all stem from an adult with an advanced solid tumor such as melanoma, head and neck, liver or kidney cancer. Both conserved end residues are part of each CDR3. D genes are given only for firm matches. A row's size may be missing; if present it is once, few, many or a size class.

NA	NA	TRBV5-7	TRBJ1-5	TGTGCCAGCAGCCTATCGCGGGACTCTTATCAGCCCCAGCATTTT	CASSLSRDSYQPQHF
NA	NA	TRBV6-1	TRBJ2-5	TGTGCCAGCAGCGAATCAGGACGTAACCAAGAGACCCAGTACTTC	CASSESGRNQETQYF
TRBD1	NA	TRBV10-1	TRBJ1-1	TGCGCCAGCAGTGCCGGACAGGCCTTGAACACTGAAGCTTTCTTT	CASSAGQALNTEAFF
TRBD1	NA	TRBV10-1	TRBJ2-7	TGCGCCAGCAGTGAGGCGGGACAGGGTCTCGACGAGCAGTACTTC	CASSEAGQGLDEQYF
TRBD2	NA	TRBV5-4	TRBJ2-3	TGTGCCAGCAGCTTATCTTTAGCGGGCCCCTCCACAGATACGCAGTATTTT	CASSLSLAGPSTDTQYF
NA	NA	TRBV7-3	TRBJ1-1	TGTGCCAGCAGCTTAGATGGAACTGAAGCTTTCTTT	CASSLDGTEAFF
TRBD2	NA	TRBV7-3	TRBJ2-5	TGTGCCAGCAGCCCATCAAGACTAGCGGGGGGTCGGGAGACCCAGTACTTC	CASSPSRLAGGRETQYF
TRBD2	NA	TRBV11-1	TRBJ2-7	TGTGCCAGCTATCAGGCGGGGGGCCTCTCCTACGAGCAGTACTTC	CASYQAGGLSYEQYF
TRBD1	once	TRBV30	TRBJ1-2	TGTGCCTGTTCTTCGGCCGGGACAGGGGGCTACTATGGCTACACCTTC	CACSSAGTGGYYGYTF
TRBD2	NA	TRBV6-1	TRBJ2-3	TGTGCCAGCAGGGGACTAGCGTATAGCACAGATACGCAGTATTTT	CASRGLAYSTDTQYF
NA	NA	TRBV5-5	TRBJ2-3	TGTGCCAGCAGCTTGGCTACAGGGCGGAGCACAGATACGCAGTATTTT	CASSLATGRSTDTQYF
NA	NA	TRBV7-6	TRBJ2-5	TGTGCCAGCAGCTTAGGTGGTGGGGGGGCTGAGACCCAGTACTTC	CASSLGGGGAETQYF
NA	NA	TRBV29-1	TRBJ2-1	TGCAGCGTTGAGGGAAGGGGCGATGGCTCCTACAATGAGCAGTTCTTC	CSVEGRGDGSYNEQFF
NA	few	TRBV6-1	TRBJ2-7	TGTGCCAGCAGTGAAAGGTTGCAGGGCTCCTACGAGCAGTACTTC	CASSERLQGSYEQYF
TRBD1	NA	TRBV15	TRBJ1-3	TGTGCCACCAGCAGAGTTCCAGGGGGGAACACCATATATTTT	CATSRVPGGNTIYF